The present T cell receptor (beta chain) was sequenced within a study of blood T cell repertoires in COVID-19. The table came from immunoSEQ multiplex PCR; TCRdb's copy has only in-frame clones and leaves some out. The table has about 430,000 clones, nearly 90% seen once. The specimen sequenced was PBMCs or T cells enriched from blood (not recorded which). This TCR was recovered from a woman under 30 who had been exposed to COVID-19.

The CDR3 loop reads CASSPEGLARETQYF. The CDR3 nucleotides read TGTGCCAGCAGCCCCGAAGGACTAGCGAGAGAGACCCAGTACTTC. V gene TRBV7-9 combines with J gene TRBJ2-5; the match to TRBD2 covers 9 bases. V trimming: 5 bases; J trimming: 4 bases; junction bases outside the gene matches: 8. The germline gives CDR1 SEHNR, CDR2 FQNEAQ (reference sequence). CDR3 size: 15 residues.